This T cell receptor (beta chain) is from a study of cytomegalovirus exposure and HLA in healthy donors. Study findings and constraints: Generally TCR sequences proved uncommon, though certain public TCRs appeared in numerous donors. CMV antigen specificity of three CMV-associated chains was confirmed in vitro. The authors listed 164 TCR beta chains as cytomegalovirus-associated.

Sequenced by immunoSEQ multiplex PCR; TCRdb stores in-frame clones only, minus some. The sample comprises a few hundred thousand clones, roughly 88% of which are singletons, and around 3% rests with the top ten. Points on this clone: Its antigen remains unknown.

The CDR3 runs 15 residues. Trimming removed 4 bases from V and 2 bases from J, with 12 bases in between. Germline V lookup: CDR1 MNHEY, CDR2 SVGAGI. This clonotype was sampled from a woman between 18 and 29 years old in good health and CMV-seronegative. Specimen: PBMCs. V and J are TRBV6-5 and TRBJ2-1; D is perhaps TRBD1 (5 bases). The CDR3 loop is CASSFDMGPYNEQFF. The CDR3 DNA sequence: TGTGCCAGCAGTTTCGACATGGGGCCCTACAATGAGCAGTTCTTC.